Each of the 25 T cell receptor beta chains below was sequenced from the same sample in a study of T cell responses to AZD1222 COVID-19 vaccine. The method was immunoSEQ multiplex PCR; TCRdb's version includes in-frame clones alone and lacks a portion of them. The repertoire holds 150,000 or so clones, 91% seen once, with approximately 3.8% in the top ten. Here the sequenced sample was peripheral blood, taken 28 days after the second AZD1222 dose. The receptors were sampled from an adult who received the AZD1222 COVID-19 vaccine.

The chain recombines TRBV12-5 with TRBJ1-1, with D hard to call. This CDR3 is built from 12 residues. Germline assignment: CDR1 LGHNT and CDR2 FRNRAP. V lost 5 bases and J lost 8, with 12 bases in between. The CDR3 reads CASGPQSREAFF. CDR3 nucleotides: TGTGCTAGTGGTCCTCAATCCCGGGAAGCTTTCTTT.

V gene TRBV5-4 combines with J gene TRBJ2-3; D uncertain. There are 15 residues in the CDR3. Germline loops: CDR1 SGHNT, CDR2 YYREEE (reference sequence). V lost 1 base, J lost 1 base, and 10 bases lay in between. The CDR3 region is CASSLSRKRTDTQYF. CDR3 in DNA: TGTGCCAGCAGCTTGTCCCGGAAACGCACAGATACGCAGTATTTT.

The chain uses TRBV18 and TRBJ2-2; TRBD1 might be the D (6 bases). The CDR3 runs 13 residues. V shed 5 bases and J shed 7 bases, with 11 bases lying between them. Germline values: CDR1 KGHSH, CDR2 LQKENI. The chain's CDR3 is CASSLTGSGELFF. CDR3 sequence (DNA): TGTGCCAGCTCATTAACAGGGAGCGGGGAGCTGTTTTTT.

The gene calls are TRBV7-9 and TRBJ1-5; 7 positions agree with TRBD1. Germline CDR1 reads SEHNR; CDR2 reads FQNEAQ (reference sequence). This CDR3 spans 15 amino acids. J gave up 0 bases and V 5 bases, and 4 bases lay outside the gene matches. Written as DNA, the CDR3 is TGTGCCAGCAGCCCAGGGGGAAATAGCAATCAGCCCCAGCATTTT. Its protein product is CASSPGGNSNQPQHF.

The rearrangement links TRBV10-3 to TRBJ1-3; D perhaps matches TRBD1 (5 bases). Trimming removed 3 bases at V and 3 bases at J, with 12 bases between. This CDR3 has 15 residues. CDR1 and CDR2 from the germline V gene are ENHRY and SYGVKD. As DNA, the CDR3 is TGTGCCATCAGTGAAGGGGAAGGTTATGGAAACACCATATATTTT. It yields the protein CAISEGEGYGNTIYF.

This clone appeared a single time. This chain uses TRBV27 with TRBJ1-5; D may be TRBD1 (6 bases). There are 16 residues in the CDR3. Germline V gives CDR1 MNHEY, CDR2 SMNVEV (reference sequence). The germline V and J ends were trimmed by 4 bases and 3 bases, with 16 bases remaining between them. This CDR3 reads CASSSRGTLVNQPQHF. The CDR3 DNA follows: TGTGCCAGCAGTTCGAGGGGGACCCTAGTCAATCAGCCCCAGCATTTT.

CDR3 DNA: TGTGCCAGCAGCTTGCGTAGCGGAAACACCGGGGAGCTGTTTTTT. Translated, it gives CASSLRSGNTGELFF. The V gene is TRBV7-7, the J gene TRBJ2-2, with a possible D match to TRBD2 (6 bases). V was pared by 3 bases and J by 2 bases, with 10 bases between. The germline V gene encodes CDR1 SSHAT and CDR2 FNYEAQ (reference sequence). The CDR3 is 15 residues long.

There are a few counts of this clone. The chain employs TRBV6-5 and TRBJ1-3; TRBD1 agrees at 9 bases. J lost 5 bases, V lost 4 bases, and 6 bases had no gene match. The CDR3 runs 15 residues. Germline V gene lookup returns CDR1 MNHEY and CDR2 SVGAGI. CDR3 region: CASSSTGGTRNTIYF. DNA of the CDR3: TGTGCCAGCAGTTCGACAGGGGGAACTCGAAACACCATATATTTT.

V is TRBV6-2 or TRBV6-3 and J is TRBJ2-1; tentative D call: TRBD2 (6 bases). V gave up 2 bases and J gave up 0 bases, with 20 bases separating them. CDR1 MNHEY and CDR2 SVGEGT come from the germline V gene. The CDR3 sequence is 19 residues long. The CDR3 DNA is TGTGCCAGCAGTTACATCTACGAATTTAGCGGACACTCCTACAATGAGCAGTTCTTC. Encoded protein: CASSYIYEFSGHSYNEQFF.

The chain carries TRBV7-2 and TRBJ1-1; D may be TRBD1 (6 bases). This CDR3 is built from 14 residues. Germline CDR1 and CDR2: SGHTA and FQGNSA. V shed 6 bases and J shed 0 bases, with 11 bases lying between them. The CDR3, as DNA: TGTGCCAGCAGGTTCGACAGGTTGAACACTGAAGCTTTCTTT. It is translated as CASRFDRLNTEAFF.

The chain uses TRBV6-5 and TRBJ2-2; D ambiguous. The V gene's germline CDR1 is MNHEY and CDR2 SVGAGI. V lost 2 bases to trimming and J lost 3 bases, with 10 bases between them. CDR3 length equals 15 residues. CDR3 residues: CASSYARAYTGELFF. The CDR3 DNA sequence: TGTGCCAGCAGTTACGCCCGGGCCTACACCGGGGAGCTGTTTTTT.

The chain carries TRBV6-5 and TRBJ1-2, with D unclear. This CDR3 has 13 amino acids. Germline V gives CDR1 MNHEY, CDR2 SVGAGI. V lost 6 bases, J lost 4 bases, and 12 bases lay in between. CDR3 sequence reads: CASSQGYLYGYTF. The CDR3 coding sequence is TGTGCCAGCAGCCAAGGTTACCTCTATGGCTACACCTTC.

For this clone: The sample holds other DNA sequences that translate to the same CDR3. J is TRBJ2-7 and V is TRBV9; D unresolved. V shed 0 bases and J shed 4 bases, with 8 bases lying between them. Germline V CDR1 and CDR2: SGDLS, YYNGEE. This CDR3 is 13 amino acids long. The CDR3 region is CASSVATGYEQYF. The DNA of the CDR3 is TGTGCCAGCAGCGTAGCAACGGGTTACGAGCAGTACTTC.

V is TRBV15 and J is TRBJ2-1, with D hard to call. Germline CDR1 and CDR2: LNHNV and YYDKDF (reference sequence). The CDR3 loop spans 13 amino acids. V was shortened by 0 bases and J by 3 bases, with 3 bases between the two germline ends. CDR3 coding DNA: TGTGCCACCAGCAGAGATAGCTACAATGAGCAGTTCTTC. Protein sequence: CATSRDSYNEQFF.

This clone was found a few times. V is TRBV11-2 and J is TRBJ1-1; D is undetermined. V was shortened by 1 base and J by 4 bases, with 10 bases between the two germline ends. Germline CDR1 is SGHAT and CDR2 is FQNNGV. The CDR3 spans 14 residues. CDR3 sequence (DNA): TGTGCCAGCAGCTTAGTCGGGGATGCCACTGAAGCTTTCTTT. Protein sequence: CASSLVGDATEAFF. The full variable domain, its missing parts supplied by reference TRBV11-2 and TRBJ1-1, is EAGVAQSPRYKIIEKRQSVAFWCNPISGHATLYWYQQILGQGPKLLIQFQNNGVVDDSQLPKDRFSAERLKGVDSTLKIQPAKLEDSAVYLCASSLVGDATEAFFGQGTRLTVV.

This rearrangement joins TRBV18 to TRBJ1-5, with D tentatively TRBD1 (5 bases). There are 14 residues in the CDR3. Germline CDR1 and CDR2: KGHSH and LQKENI. V was clipped by 2 bases and J by 7 bases, with 12 bases between them. The CDR3 loop reads CASSPSGEFQPQHF. In DNA, the CDR3 is TGTGCCAGCTCACCATCGGGGGAATTCCAGCCCCAGCATTTT.

The V gene is TRBV4-3, the J gene TRBJ2-3, with a possible D match to TRBD1 (5 bases). The germline gives CDR1 LGHNA, CDR2 YSLEER. The CDR3 totals 16 residues. V lost 0 bases and J lost 2, with 12 bases in between. CDR3 region: CASSQDDQGFTDTQYF. As DNA, the CDR3 is TGCGCCAGCAGCCAAGATGATCAGGGCTTCACAGATACGCAGTATTTT.

This chain uses TRBV20-1 with TRBJ2-1; D is ambiguous. The CDR3 is 15 residues long. V was shortened by 3 bases and J by 0 bases, with 12 bases between the two germline ends. Germline CDR1 is DFQATT and CDR2 is SNEGSKA (reference sequence). CDR3 DNA: TGCAGTGCTAGTCGGCAGACGGGCTCCTACAATGAGCAGTTCTTC. Translation gives CSASRQTGSYNEQFF.

The genes are TRBV9 and TRBJ2-3, with TRBD1 as a possible D gene (6 bases). The CDR3 is made up of 17 amino acids. Germline values: CDR1 SGDLS, CDR2 YYNGEE. V was cut by 0 bases and J by 6 bases, with 20 bases left in between. CDR3 region: CASSVGDGQLLGDTQYF. The DNA for the CDR3 is TGTGCCAGCAGCGTAGGGGACGGACAGCTCCTGGGGGATACGCAGTATTTT.

The gene calls are TRBV4-2 and TRBJ2-2, with 8 positions matching TRBD2. Per germline, CDR1 LGHNA and CDR2 YNFKEQ. This CDR3 is 16 amino acids long. The junction had 2 bases not matched to a gene; V was cut back by 2 bases and J by 0 bases. CDR3 in amino acids: CASSQPSGPNTGELFF. The CDR3 bases are TGTGCCAGCAGCCAACCTAGCGGGCCGAACACCGGGGAGCTGTTTTTT.

The chain is built from TRBV4-3 and TRBJ2-5, with 12 bases identical to TRBD2. This CDR3 has 16 residues. Germline CDR1 LGHNA, CDR2 YSLEER. V lost 4 bases, J lost 1 base, and 4 bases stayed unmatched. CDR3 sequence reads: CASSPTSGRPQETQYF. The DNA of the CDR3 is TGCGCCAGCAGCCCCACTAGCGGGAGGCCCCAAGAGACCCAGTACTTC.

The gene calls are TRBV18 and TRBJ2-7; D call uncertain. V dropped 6 bases and J dropped 2 bases, with 2 bases sitting between them. The germline gives CDR1 KGHSH, CDR2 LQKENI. The CDR3 totals 10 residues. CDR3 sequence (DNA): TGTGCCAGCTCCACCTACGAGCAGTACTTC. Translating it yields CASSTYEQYF.

This clone has only a few counts. The V call is TRBV4-2, the J call TRBJ2-7; D gene ambiguous. V shed 4 bases and J shed 3 bases, with 13 bases lying between them. Germline CDR1 is LGHNA and CDR2 is YNFKEQ. CDR3 length equals 14 residues. This CDR3 reads CASSPQRVDYEQYF. CDR3 nucleotides: TGTGCCAGCAGCCCGCAACGGGTAGACTACGAGCAGTACTTC.

This clone was found once. Here the CDR3 DNA reads TGTGCCAGCAGCCACCCTAGGGGGGAGAGGTCCGGGGAGCTGTTTTTT. Encoded protein: CASSHPRGERSGELFF. The chain combines TRBV4-2 with TRBJ2-2; D tentatively reads TRBD1 or TRBD2 (6 bases each). This CDR3 spans 16 amino acids. V was clipped by 3 bases and J by 6 bases, with 17 bases between them. Per germline, CDR1 LGHNA and CDR2 YNFKEQ.

V gene TRBV9 combines with J gene TRBJ2-2; D gene uncertain. V was shortened by 5 bases and J by 0 bases, with 20 bases between the two germline ends. The CDR3 is 18 amino acids. The germline V gene has CDR1 SGDLS and CDR2 YYNGEE. CDR3 nucleotide sequence: TGTGCCAGCAGAATTCCGGCGACGGGCCCGTCGAACACCGGGGAGCTGTTTTTT. Its protein product is CASRIPATGPSNTGELFF.